This T cell receptor beta chain appears in the sequencing data of a study of T cell responses to AZD1222 COVID-19 vaccine. Study-wide context: Recipients boosted at about 4 weeks or about 12 weeks are pooled.

This clone was recorded only once. What it binds is not known. The repertoire was sequenced with immunoSEQ multiplex PCR; TCRdb's copy has only in-frame clones and lacks some. The sample lists 87,000 or so clones; approximately 91% were seen once. Germline lookup yields CDR1 GTSNPN and CDR2 SVGIG (reference sequence). Trimming took 0 bases from V and 4 from J; bases not matched to a gene: 6. CDR3 length: 15 amino acids. Study outcomes and limitations: AZD1222 recipients seropositive at baseline numbered only 6 or 7.

The sequence was obtained from an adult in good health. Here the sequenced sample was peripheral blood, taken on day 0 of AZD1222 vaccination. This rearrangement joins TRBV30 to TRBJ2-3; 8 bases match TRBD2. CDR3 bases: TGTGCCTGGAGTGTACTCGGCGGGGGGTCAGATACGCAGTATTTT. Residues: CAWSVLGGGSDTQYF.